Listed here are 16 T cell receptor beta chains from one sample, sequenced in a study of shared clonotypes between healthy human individuals. Terminally differentiated effector memory CD45RA+ cells were excluded by CCR7 positive selection of CD45RO-negative cells. Measured with immunoSEQ multiplex PCR; TCRdb has only the in-frame clones, and not every one. The sample records around 2.1 million clones, about 93% being singletons. The specimen was naive CD8+ T cells from PBMCs. These receptor sequences come from a man younger than 30 in good health. Some clones in this sample may be carry-over from other donors' samples.

V gene TRBV7-9 combines with J gene TRBJ1-2; 12 bases line up with TRBD1. Trimming took 2 bases from V and 5 from J; bases not matched to a gene: 3. Germline CDR1 is SEHNR and CDR2 is FQNEAQ (reference sequence). The CDR3 totals 15 residues. The CDR3 loop is CASSLLGQGAYGYTF. The DNA for the CDR3 is TGTGCCAGCAGCTTACTGGGACAGGGGGCGTATGGCTACACCTTC.

The chain is built from TRBV7-9 and TRBJ2-7; 7 nucleotides agree with TRBD1. With V trimmed by 5 bases and J by 2 bases, 6 bases remained unmatched. Per germline, CDR1 SEHNR and CDR2 FQNEAQ (reference sequence). The CDR3 consists of 14 residues. The CDR3 protein is CASSPTGETYEQYF. The CDR3 region has the DNA TGTGCCAGCAGCCCAACAGGGGAGACCTACGAGCAGTACTTC.

This clone was found once. The V call is TRBV5-5, the J call TRBJ1-5, with D tentatively TRBD1 (5 bases). CDR1 and CDR2 from the germline V gene are SGHKS and YYEKEE (reference sequence). V lost 6 bases to trimming and J lost 2 bases, with 12 bases between them. This CDR3 is built from 14 residues. CDR3 in DNA: TGTGCCAGCATGAGGGGTTTAGGCAATCAGCCCCAGCATTTT. Translating it yields CASMRGLGNQPQHF.

In this sample, this clone turned up once. The gene calls are TRBV9 and TRBJ1-4; 9 bases match TRBD1. This CDR3 spans 14 amino acids. Germline loops: CDR1 SGDLS, CDR2 YYNGEE. V was clipped by 5 bases and J by 8 bases; unmatched bases: 7. CDR3: CASRVRQGGEKLFF. For the CDR3, the DNA is TGTGCCAGCAGGGTTAGACAGGGGGGCGAAAAACTGTTTTTT. The full variable domain, completed using reference TRBV9 and TRBJ1-4, is DSGVTQTPKHLITATGQRVTLRCSPRSGDLSVYWYQQSLDQGLQFLIQYYNGEERAKGNILERFSAQQFPDLHSELNLSSLELGDSALYFCASRVRQGGEKLFFGSGTQLSVL.

J is TRBJ1-4 and V is TRBV5-1; no clear D. Trimming removed 4 bases at V and 7 bases at J, with 17 bases between. Germline values: CDR1 SGHRS, CDR2 YFSETQ. The CDR3 sequence is 15 residues long. DNA of the CDR3: TGCGCCAGCAGCCCAGGTGTAGGGTTTAGTGAAAAACTGTTTTTT. The encoded protein is CASSPGVGFSEKLFF.

This clone was recorded once. The gene calls are TRBV6-1 and TRBJ2-3, with a possible D match to TRBD2 (7 bases). The V gene's germline CDR1 is MNHNS and CDR2 SASEGT. Between the trimmed V and J ends, which lost 8 bases and 0 bases, there was a span of 15 bases. This CDR3 comprises 15 residues. In DNA form, the CDR3 reads TGTGCCAGCCGGGGGCGGGGGACCAGCACAGATACGCAGTATTTT. Protein product: CASRGRGTSTDTQYF.

With respect to this clone: The same CDR3 also results from other DNA sequences found in this sample. The V call is TRBV27, the J call TRBJ2-7, with D perhaps assigned TRBD1 or TRBD2 (6 bases each). There are 13 residues in the CDR3. Trimming removed 2 bases from V and 5 bases from J, with 10 bases in between. Per the germline V gene, CDR1 is MNHEY and CDR2 is SMNVEV (reference sequence). The CDR3 sequence is CASSLRGVHEQYF. CDR3 coding DNA: TGTGCCAGCAGTTTAAGGGGGGTGCACGAGCAGTACTTC.

The CDR3 bases are TGTGCCAGCAGAGGGTGGCAGGGGCCCAACACTGAAGCTTTCTTT. Protein product: CASRGWQGPNTEAFF. The chain has TRBV25-1 and TRBJ1-1; maybe TRBD1 (6 bases). Germline CDR1 and CDR2: MGHDK and SYGVNS. V dropped 6 bases and J dropped 2 bases, with 16 bases sitting between them. This CDR3 comprises 15 residues.

The chain has TRBV28 and TRBJ2-7, with a weak D call TRBD1 (6 bases). The germline CDR1 and CDR2 sequences are MDHEN and SYDVKM. The length of the CDR3 is 15 residues. Trimming stripped 6 bases from V and 2 bases from J, with 17 bases between. CDR3 residues: CASSWDTGTAYEQYF. The CDR3 DNA is TGTGCCAGCAGCTGGGACACAGGGACCGCCTACGAGCAGTACTTC.

The V call is TRBV4-2, the J call TRBJ2-1; TRBD2 matches at 11 bases. The CDR3 spans 13 residues. Germline assignment: CDR1 LGHNA and CDR2 YNFKEQ. V was clipped by 8 bases and J by 4 bases; unmatched bases: 1. CDR3 DNA sequence: TGTGCCAGCGGGACTAGCGGTTACAATGAGCAGTTCTTC. It translates to CASGTSGYNEQFF.

This clone occurred a few times. The chain carries TRBV29-1 and TRBJ1-1; a weak D match, TRBD1 (5 bases). Per the germline V gene, CDR1 is SQVTM and CDR2 is ANQGSEA. This CDR3 spans 15 amino acids. The V end lost 4 bases, the J end lost 1 base, and 16 bases lay between the germline ends. CDR3 DNA sequence: TGCAGCGTTGTAGAACCGACAGTGGGGAACACTGAAGCTTTCTTT. It encodes CSVVEPTVGNTEAFF.

The chain is built from TRBV7-8 and TRBJ2-1, with D perhaps TRBD1 (5 bases). Per the germline V gene, CDR1 is SGHVS and CDR2 is FQNEAQ. The V and J ends lost 5 bases and 5 bases respectively, with 7 bases between them. The CDR3 spans 12 residues. In DNA, the CDR3 is TGTGCCAGCAGCGAACAGGACAATGAGCAGTTCTTC. Its protein product is CASSEQDNEQFF.

CDR3 nucleotide sequence: TGTGCCTCCCGGCGGGAAAACACTGAAGCTTTCTTT. Residues: CASRRENTEAFF. The J gene is TRBJ1-1, the V gene TRBV19; D unresolved. The V end was cut by 11 bases, the J end by 2 bases, with 12 bases between. The CDR3 sequence is 12 residues long. CDR1 and CDR2 from the germline V gene are LNHDA and SQIVND (reference sequence).

This clone was detected only once. The rearrangement uses TRBV11-3 and TRBJ2-7; the match to TRBD1 covers 9 bases. Trimming cost V 0 bases and J 4 bases; bases outside gene matches: 13. Germline V gene lookup returns CDR1 SGHNT and CDR2 YENEEA. This CDR3 is 18 amino acids long. The CDR3 is CASSLDLGEYRGRYEQYF. The CDR3 coding sequence is TGTGCCAGCAGCTTAGATTTGGGGGAGTACAGGGGGCGGTACGAGCAGTACTTC.

The genes are TRBV27 and TRBJ2-1; 11 bases are a match to TRBD2. The CDR3 has 16 residues. The germline CDR1 and CDR2 sequences are MNHEY and SMNVEV (reference sequence). The V segment lost 10 bases and the J segment 2 bases; nucleotides outside the gene matches: 10. Here the CDR3 reads CATTGGLAATYNEQFF. The CDR3, as DNA: TGTGCCACCACCGGGGGACTAGCGGCAACCTACAATGAGCAGTTCTTC.

The chain uses TRBV4-3 and TRBJ1-2; D call uncertain. Germline V gene sequence: CDR1 LGHNA, CDR2 YSLEER. This CDR3 comprises 14 residues. The V gene lost 0 bases and the J gene lost 4 bases, with 9 bases spanning the gap. The CDR3 loop is CASSQDPGAYGYTF. CDR3 DNA: TGCGCCAGCAGCCAAGACCCCGGCGCCTATGGCTACACCTTC.